This T cell receptor beta chain was obtained from a study of spatial heterogeneity in lung cancer. Study in general: Sequence detection consistently recorded a greater number of beta-chain than alpha-chain sequences. The mean occurrence of each unique TCR and UMI combination in raw reads exceeded eight.

CDR1 is SGDLS and CDR2 is YYNGEE in the germline V gene. V was cut by 1 base and J by 9 bases, with 11 bases left in between. The CDR3 length is 13 residues. This clonotype was found many times. A unique molecular identifier was attached to every TCR cDNA molecule. TCRdb re-called the 5' RACE reads with MiXCR, one entry per CDR3 protein. The sample records roughly 110,000 distinct CDR3 sequences, approximately 10% being singletons. Time point specified: blood at routine non-recurrence follow-up after resection. The receptor comes from a female donor with early-stage non-small cell lung cancer. The chain employs TRBV9 and TRBJ1-3; maybe TRBD1 (5 bases). Sequences were derived from PBMCs, sampled at follow-up. The CDR3 is CASSVSGSGTIYF. The CDR3 DNA reads TGTGCCAGCAGCGTATCAGGGTCGGGCACCATATATTTT.